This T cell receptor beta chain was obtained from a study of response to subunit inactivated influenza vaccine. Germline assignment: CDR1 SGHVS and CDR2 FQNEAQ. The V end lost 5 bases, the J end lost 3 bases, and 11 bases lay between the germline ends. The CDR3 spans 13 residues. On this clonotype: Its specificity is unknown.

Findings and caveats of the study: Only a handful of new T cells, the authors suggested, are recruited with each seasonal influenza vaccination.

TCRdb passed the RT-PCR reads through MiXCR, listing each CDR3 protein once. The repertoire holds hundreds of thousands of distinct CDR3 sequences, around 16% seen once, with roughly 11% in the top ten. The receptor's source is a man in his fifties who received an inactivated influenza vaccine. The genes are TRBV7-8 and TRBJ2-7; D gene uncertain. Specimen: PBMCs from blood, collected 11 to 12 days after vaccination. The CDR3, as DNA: TGTGCCAGCAGCCCAAGTTATAGCTACGAGCAGTACTTC. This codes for CASSPSYSYEQYF.